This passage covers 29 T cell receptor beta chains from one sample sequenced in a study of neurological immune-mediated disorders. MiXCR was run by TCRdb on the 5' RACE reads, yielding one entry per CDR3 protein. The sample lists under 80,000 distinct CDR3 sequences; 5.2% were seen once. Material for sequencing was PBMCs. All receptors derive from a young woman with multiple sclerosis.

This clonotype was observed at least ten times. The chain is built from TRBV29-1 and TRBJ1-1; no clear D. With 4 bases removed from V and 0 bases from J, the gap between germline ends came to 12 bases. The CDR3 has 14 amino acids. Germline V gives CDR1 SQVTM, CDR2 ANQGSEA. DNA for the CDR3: TGCAGCGTTGGCGGCAGATATATGAACACTGAAGCTTTCTTT. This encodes CSVGGRYMNTEAFF.

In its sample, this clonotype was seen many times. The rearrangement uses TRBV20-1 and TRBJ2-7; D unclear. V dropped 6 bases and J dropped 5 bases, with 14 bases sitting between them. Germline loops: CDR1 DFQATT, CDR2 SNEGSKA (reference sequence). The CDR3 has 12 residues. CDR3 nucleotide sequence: TGCAGTGCGTCTACAGATTCTGACGAGCAGTACTTC. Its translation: CSASTDSDEQYF.

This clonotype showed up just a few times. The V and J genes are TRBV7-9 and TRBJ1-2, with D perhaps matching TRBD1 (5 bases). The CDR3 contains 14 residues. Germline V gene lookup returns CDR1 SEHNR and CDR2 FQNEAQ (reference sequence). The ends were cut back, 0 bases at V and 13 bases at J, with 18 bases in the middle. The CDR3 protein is CASSLAGNRGLGTF. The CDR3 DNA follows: TGTGCCAGCAGCTTAGCGGGGAACCGGGGGTTAGGCACCTTC.

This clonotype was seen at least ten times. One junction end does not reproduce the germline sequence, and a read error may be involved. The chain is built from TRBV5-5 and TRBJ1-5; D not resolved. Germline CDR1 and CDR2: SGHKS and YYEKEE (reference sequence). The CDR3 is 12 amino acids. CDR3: CASSLTGWPQNF. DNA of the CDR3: TGTGCCAGCAGCTTAACCGGTTGGCCCCAGAATTTT.

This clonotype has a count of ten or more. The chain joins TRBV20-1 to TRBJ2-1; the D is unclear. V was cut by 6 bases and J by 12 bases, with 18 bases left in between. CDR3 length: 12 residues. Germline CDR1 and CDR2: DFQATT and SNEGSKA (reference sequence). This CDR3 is CSATTDHLVQFF. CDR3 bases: TGCAGTGCGACCACGGACCATTTGGTGCAGTTCTTC.

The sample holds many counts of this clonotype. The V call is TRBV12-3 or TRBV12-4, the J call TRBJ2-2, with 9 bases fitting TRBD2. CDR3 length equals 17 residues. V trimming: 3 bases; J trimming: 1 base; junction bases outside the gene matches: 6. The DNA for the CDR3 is TGTGCCAGCAGTTTCACAGCGGGGGGAATGAACACCGGGGAGCTGTTTTTT. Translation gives CASSFTAGGMNTGELFF.

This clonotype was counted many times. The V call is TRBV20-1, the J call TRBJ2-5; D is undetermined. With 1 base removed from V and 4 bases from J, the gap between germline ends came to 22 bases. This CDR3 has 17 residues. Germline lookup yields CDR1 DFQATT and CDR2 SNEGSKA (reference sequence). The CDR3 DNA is TGCAGTGCTAGAGCGAGCTACAACGTCAAACACGGAGAGACCCAGTACTTC. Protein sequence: CSARASYNVKHGETQYF.

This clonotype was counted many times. The CDR3 DNA follows: TGCAGCGGGGGACAGGTCTACAATGAGCAGTTCTTC. Protein: CSGGQVYNEQFF. This chain links TRBV29-1 with TRBJ2-1, with 8 bases fitting TRBD1. Germline V CDR1 and CDR2: SQVTM, ANQGSEA. V dropped 7 bases and J dropped 3; count of bases not matched to a gene: 2. The CDR3 has 12 residues.

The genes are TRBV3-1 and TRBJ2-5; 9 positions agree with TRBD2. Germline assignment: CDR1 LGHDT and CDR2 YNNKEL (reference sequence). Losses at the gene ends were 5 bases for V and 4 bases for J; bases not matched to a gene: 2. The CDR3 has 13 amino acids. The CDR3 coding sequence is TGTGCCAGCAGCAAAGCGGGGGGAGAGACCCAGTACTTC. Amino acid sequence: CASSKAGGETQYF.

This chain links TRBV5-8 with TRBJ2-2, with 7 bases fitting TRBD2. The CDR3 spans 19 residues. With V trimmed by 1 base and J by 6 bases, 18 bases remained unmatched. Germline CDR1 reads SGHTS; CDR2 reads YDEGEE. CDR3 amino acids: CASSLMIAGRSHAAGELFF. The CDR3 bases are TGTGCCAGCAGCTTGATGATAGCGGGTCGTTCCCACGCCGCCGGGGAGCTGTTTTTT.

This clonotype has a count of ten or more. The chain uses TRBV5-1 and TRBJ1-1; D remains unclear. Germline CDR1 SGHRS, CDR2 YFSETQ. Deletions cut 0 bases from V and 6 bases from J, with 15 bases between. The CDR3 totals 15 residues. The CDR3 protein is CASSLGAGFGAEAFF. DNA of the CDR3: TGCGCCAGCAGCTTGGGGGCAGGATTCGGCGCTGAAGCTTTCTTT.

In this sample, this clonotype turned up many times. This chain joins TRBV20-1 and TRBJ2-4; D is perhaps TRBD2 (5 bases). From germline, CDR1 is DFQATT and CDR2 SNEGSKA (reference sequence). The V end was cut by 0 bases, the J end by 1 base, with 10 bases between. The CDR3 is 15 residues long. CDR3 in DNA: TGCAGTGCTAGAGATCCCGGGGTTGCCAAAAACATTCAGTACTTC. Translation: CSARDPGVAKNIQYF.

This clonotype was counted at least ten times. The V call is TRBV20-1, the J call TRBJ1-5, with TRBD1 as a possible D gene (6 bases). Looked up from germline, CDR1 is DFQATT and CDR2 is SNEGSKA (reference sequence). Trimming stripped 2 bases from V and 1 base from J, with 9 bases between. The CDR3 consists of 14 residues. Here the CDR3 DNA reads TGCAGTGCTAGATCGGGGGCGAGCAATCAGCCCCAGCATTTT. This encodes CSARSGASNQPQHF.

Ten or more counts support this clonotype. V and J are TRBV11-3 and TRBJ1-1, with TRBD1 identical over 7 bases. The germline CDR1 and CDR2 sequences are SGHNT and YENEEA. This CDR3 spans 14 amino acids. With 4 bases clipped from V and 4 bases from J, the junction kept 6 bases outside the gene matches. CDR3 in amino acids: CASSSTQGSTEAFF. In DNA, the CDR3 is TGTGCCAGCAGCTCGACACAGGGGAGCACTGAAGCTTTCTTT.

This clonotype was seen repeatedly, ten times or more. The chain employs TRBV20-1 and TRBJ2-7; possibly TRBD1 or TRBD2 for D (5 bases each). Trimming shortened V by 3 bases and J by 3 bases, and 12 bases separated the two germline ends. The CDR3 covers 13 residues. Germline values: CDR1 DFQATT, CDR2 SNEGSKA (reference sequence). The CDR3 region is CSASRDRSYEQYF. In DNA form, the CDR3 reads TGCAGTGCTAGCCGGGACCGAAGCTACGAGCAGTACTTC.

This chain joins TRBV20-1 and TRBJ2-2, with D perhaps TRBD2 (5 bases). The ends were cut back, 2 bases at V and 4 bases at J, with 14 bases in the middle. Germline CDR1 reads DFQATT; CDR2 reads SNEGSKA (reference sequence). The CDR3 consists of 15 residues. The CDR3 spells CSARPRGKVTGELFF. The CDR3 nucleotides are TGCAGTGCTAGACCACGGGGAAAGGTCACCGGGGAGCTGTTTTTT.

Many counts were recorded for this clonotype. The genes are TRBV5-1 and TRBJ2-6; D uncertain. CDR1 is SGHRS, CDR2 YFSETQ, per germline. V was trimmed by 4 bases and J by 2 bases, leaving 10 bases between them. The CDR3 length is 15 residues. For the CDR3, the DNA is TGCGCCAGCAGCGTCTCAGACACTGGGGCCAACGTCCTGACTTTC. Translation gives CASSVSDTGANVLTF.

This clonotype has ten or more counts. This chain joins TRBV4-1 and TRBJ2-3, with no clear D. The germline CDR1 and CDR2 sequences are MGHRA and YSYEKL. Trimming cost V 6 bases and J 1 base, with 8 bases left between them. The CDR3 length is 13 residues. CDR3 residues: CASRAGRTDTQYF. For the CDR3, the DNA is TGCGCCAGCAGAGCCGGGCGCACAGATACGCAGTATTTT.

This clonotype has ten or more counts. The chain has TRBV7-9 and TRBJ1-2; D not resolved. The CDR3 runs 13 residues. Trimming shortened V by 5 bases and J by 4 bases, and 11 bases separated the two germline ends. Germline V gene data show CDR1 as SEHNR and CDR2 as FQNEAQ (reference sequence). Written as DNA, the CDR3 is TGTGCCAGCAGCCACGGGATTCTCTATGGCTACACCTTC. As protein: CASSHGILYGYTF.

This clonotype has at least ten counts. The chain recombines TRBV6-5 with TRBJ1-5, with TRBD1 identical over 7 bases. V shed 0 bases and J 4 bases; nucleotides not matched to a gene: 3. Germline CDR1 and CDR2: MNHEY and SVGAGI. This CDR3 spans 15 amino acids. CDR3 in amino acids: CASSYSTRGNQPQHF. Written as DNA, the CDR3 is TGTGCCAGCAGTTACTCCACCAGGGGGAATCAGCCCCAGCATTTT.

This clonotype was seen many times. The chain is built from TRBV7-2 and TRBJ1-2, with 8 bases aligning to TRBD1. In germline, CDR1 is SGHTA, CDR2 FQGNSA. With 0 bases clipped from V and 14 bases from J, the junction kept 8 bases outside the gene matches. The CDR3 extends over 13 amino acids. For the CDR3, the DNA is TGTGCCAGCAGCTTAGCGCTTGCGGACAGGGCGACCTTC. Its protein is CASSLALADRATF.

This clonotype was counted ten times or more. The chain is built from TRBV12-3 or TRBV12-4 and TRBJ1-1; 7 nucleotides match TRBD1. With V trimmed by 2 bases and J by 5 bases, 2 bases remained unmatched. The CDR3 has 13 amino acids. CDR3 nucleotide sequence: TGTGCCAGCAGTTTACAGGGGGGAACTGAAGCTTTCTTT. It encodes CASSLQGGTEAFF.

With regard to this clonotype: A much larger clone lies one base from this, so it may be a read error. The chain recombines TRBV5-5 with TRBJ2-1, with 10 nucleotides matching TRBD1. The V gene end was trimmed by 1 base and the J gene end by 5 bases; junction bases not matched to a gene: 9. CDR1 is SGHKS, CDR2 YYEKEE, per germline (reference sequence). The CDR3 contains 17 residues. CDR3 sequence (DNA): TGTGCCAGCAGCTTGACCACGGGACAGGGGCTCAACAATGAGCAGTTCTTC. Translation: CASSLTTGQGLNNEQFF.

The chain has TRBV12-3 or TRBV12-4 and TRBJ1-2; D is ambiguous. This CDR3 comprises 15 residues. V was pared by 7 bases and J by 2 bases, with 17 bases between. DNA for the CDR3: TGTGCCAGCACCACTCTCCCGGGTTCGAACTATGGCTACACCTTC. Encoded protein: CASTTLPGSNYGYTF.

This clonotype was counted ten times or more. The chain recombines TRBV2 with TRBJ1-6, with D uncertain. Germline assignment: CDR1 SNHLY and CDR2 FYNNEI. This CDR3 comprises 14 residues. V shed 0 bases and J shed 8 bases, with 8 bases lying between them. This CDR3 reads CASSEAGRDSPLHF. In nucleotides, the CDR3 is TGTGCCAGCAGTGAAGCAGGGAGGGATTCACCCCTCCACTTT.

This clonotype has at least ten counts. The CDR3 region is CASSPIGSPYEQYF. In DNA, the CDR3 is TGTGCCAGCAGCCCGATCGGGTCCCCCTACGAGCAGTACTTC. The V and J genes are TRBV7-9 and TRBJ2-7; D gene ambiguous. The CDR3 consists of 14 residues. CDR1 and CDR2 (germline): SEHNR, FQNEAQ (reference sequence). Trimming took 5 bases from V and 2 from J, leaving 13 bases between them.

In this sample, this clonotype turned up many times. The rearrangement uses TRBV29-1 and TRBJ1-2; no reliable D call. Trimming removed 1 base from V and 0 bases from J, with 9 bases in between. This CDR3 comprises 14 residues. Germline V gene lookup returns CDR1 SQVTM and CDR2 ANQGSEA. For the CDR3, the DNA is TGCAGCGTTGAAGCCAGCCAAGCTAACTATGGCTACACCTTC. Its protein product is CSVEASQANYGYTF.

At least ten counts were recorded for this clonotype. The CDR3 sequence is CASRPGGVVPAFF. DNA for the CDR3: TGTGCCAGCCGCCCAGGGGGCGTCGTACCCGCTTTCTTT. The chain recombines TRBV6-1 with TRBJ1-1; TRBD1 agrees at 8 bases. The trim removed 8 bases at V and 11 bases at J, leaving 13 bases unmatched. Per the germline V gene, CDR1 is MNHNS and CDR2 is SASEGT. The CDR3 is made up of 13 amino acids.

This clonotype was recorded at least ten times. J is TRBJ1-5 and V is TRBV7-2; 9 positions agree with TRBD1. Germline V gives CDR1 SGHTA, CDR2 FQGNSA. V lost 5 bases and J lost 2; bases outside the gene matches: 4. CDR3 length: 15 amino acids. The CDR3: CASSRTGVGNQPQHF. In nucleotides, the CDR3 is TGTGCCAGCAGCCGGACAGGGGTGGGCAATCAGCCCCAGCATTTT.